This paragraph covers one T cell receptor (beta chain) sequence. The antigen remains unidentified. One end of the junction is discordant with germline, which a read error may explain. The sample comes from a study of shared clonotypes between healthy human individuals. General study points: Across subsets, estimated richness was generally greater for naive than for memory populations.

This CDR3 contains 15 residues. CDR1 is SSHAT and CDR2 is FNYEAQ in the germline V gene (reference sequence). Authors' processing steps: Junction-only sequences without quality scores were provided by ImmunoSEQ, so filtering was different. Profiled with immunoSEQ multiplex PCR; TCRdb holds only in-frame clones, not every one. That table gives V, J and clone size, and the DNA gave D and trimming. The data show around 1.5 million clones, approximately 98% seen once. The chain links TRBV7-7 to TRBJ2-3, with 8 bases aligning to TRBD2. The sequenced sample was naive CD4+ T cells sorted from blood. Subset defined: CD45RA+ positively selected. This sequence was found in a young man in good health. The CDR3 DNA reads as TGTGCTAGCAGCTTAAGTAGCGGGATGGCAGATACGCAGTATTTT. Protein: CASSLSSGMADTQYF.